This paragraph covers one T cell receptor beta chain sequence. The sample is drawn from a study of CD8 T cells in Susac syndrome. The germline V and J ends were trimmed by 9 bases and 0 bases, with 9 bases remaining between them. CDR1 and CDR2 (germline): ENHRY, SYGVKD. The CDR3 is made up of 13 amino acids. RNA in amounts of about 0.5 to 1 ug was reverse transcribed with random hexamers. TCR beta CDR3 was amplified by immunoSEQ multiplex PCR. This amplification extended across 54 Vbeta and 13 Jbeta segments. TCRdb independently ran MiXCR on the immunoSEQ multiplex PCR reads; one entry per CDR3 protein. This table has about 120,000 distinct CDR3 sequences, around nine tenths appearing once. The study sequenced TCR beta in blood CD8+ and CD4+ T cells. Through negative isolation, CD4+ and CD8+ T cells were obtained, while TEMRA cells were enriched using FACS.

The sequencing sample was made of CD4+ T cells from PBMCs. The V and J genes are TRBV10-3 and TRBJ1-5; possible D gene TRBD1, 5 bases. The TCR was taken from a human donor in good health. CDR3 nucleotide sequence: TGTGCCATACAAGGGGATAGCAATCAGCCCCAGCATTTT. Its translation: CAIQGDSNQPQHF.